Many counts were recorded for the clone carrying this T cell receptor beta chain. Its target is unknown. These data originate in a study of T-cell reconstitution after alpha-beta-depleted transplantation in children. CDR3 length equals 14 residues. Deletions cut 0 bases from V and 9 bases from J, with 13 bases between. Germline CDR1 and CDR2: SGDLS and YYNGEE. Broader study findings: By about two months after transplant, alpha-beta T cells reportedly arose from several hundred graft clones that had expanded. The authors attributed T-cell counts and diversity one year after transplant mostly to newly produced T cells. Elevated TCRbeta diversity at day 60 was traced, in some patients, to surviving recipient T cells and thymic progenitors.

Library preparation (for TCRbeta) was performed with unique molecular identifiers. TCRdb re-called the PCR reads with MiXCR, one entry per CDR3 protein. This table has fewer than 550,000 distinct CDR3 sequences, 10% to 13% appearing once. The source is a child aged 2 to 15 with inherited bone marrow failure, due to receive a stem cell transplant. The chain has TRBV9 and TRBJ2-1; D is possibly TRBD1 (6 bases). The specimen comprised PBMCs, sampled before TCRalphabeta/CD19-depleted stem cell transplant. The CDR3 is CASSVVEQGIEQFF. The DNA of the CDR3 is TGTGCCAGCAGCGTAGTGGAACAGGGCATTGAGCAGTTCTTC.